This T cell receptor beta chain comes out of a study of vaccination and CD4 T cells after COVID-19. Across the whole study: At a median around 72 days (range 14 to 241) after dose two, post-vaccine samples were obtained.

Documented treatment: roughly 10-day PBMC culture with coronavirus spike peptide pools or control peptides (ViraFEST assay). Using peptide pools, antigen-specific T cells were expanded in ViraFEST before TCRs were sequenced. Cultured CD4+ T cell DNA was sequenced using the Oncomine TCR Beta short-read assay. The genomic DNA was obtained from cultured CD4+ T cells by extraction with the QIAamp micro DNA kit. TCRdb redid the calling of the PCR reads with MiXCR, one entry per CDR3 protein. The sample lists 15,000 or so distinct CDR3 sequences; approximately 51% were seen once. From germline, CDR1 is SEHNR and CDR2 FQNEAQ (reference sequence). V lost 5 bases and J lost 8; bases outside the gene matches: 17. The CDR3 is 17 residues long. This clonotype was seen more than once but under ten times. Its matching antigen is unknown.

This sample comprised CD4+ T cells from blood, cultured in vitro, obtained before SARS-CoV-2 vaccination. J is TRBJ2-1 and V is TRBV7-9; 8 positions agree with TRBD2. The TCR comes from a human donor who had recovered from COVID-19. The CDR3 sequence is CASSPHRPSGSGHEQFF. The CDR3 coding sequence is TGTGCCAGCAGCCCACATCGACCTAGCGGGTCGGGCCATGAGCAGTTCTTC.